This TCR beta chain was identified during a study of memory B cells and T cells in multiple sclerosis (dated by TCRdb to the late 2010s). As for the study more broadly: The study compared TCR beta repertoires of autoproliferating peripheral T cells with brain lesion-infiltrating T cells in multiple sclerosis patients. TCR sequencing involved a couple of multiple sclerosis patients from whom brain lesions at autopsy or brain-infiltrating cells from biopsy were available. The study at large found these results: Clone-set sizes differed between compartments, which influenced counts of shared clonotypes and required normalization.

The CDR3 starts with the cysteine, ends with the phenylalanine, and has 13 residues. Only the CDR3 region is kept as DNA, spanning 39 bases read in frame from base 1. From a lookup of the germline V gene, CDR1 and CDR2 are LGHNT and FRNRAP. Trimming costs V 6 bases and J 2 bases, and their ends lie 10 bases apart. After CFSE-labeled PBMCs were cultured without any stimulus, the autoproliferating (CFSEdim) and non-proliferating (CFSEhi) T cell fractions were each sequenced on their own. Altogether, roughly 5x10^7 CFSE-labeled PBMCs were kept in culture for more than 6 days with no stimulus, after which the replicate wells were combined. PBMCs were labeled with 0.5 to 0.65 uM CFSE and cultured in serum-free AIM-V medium without exogenous stimuli. PBMCs were isolated by Ficoll density gradient centrifugation and were cryopreserved before use. Using a FACSAria III, live 7-AAD-negative cells were sorted, then washed with PBS and stored frozen at -80 degrees C as dry pellets.

Turning to this clone: The specificity of this receptor is unknown. Per-nucleotide qualities are absent, and no much larger clonotype sits a single base away.

The immunoSEQ Platform was used to amplify TCRbeta CDR3 regions from extracted genomic DNA. Multiplex PCR, high-throughput sequencing and a vendor bioinformatics pipeline were brought together in the immunoSEQ assay. Regarding the original processing steps: Non-productive sequences and CDR3s shorter than 4 amino acids were excluded, and clonotype frequencies were recalculated for each sample. In immunoSEQ Analyzer 2.0, shared clonotypes were identified as identical CDR3 amino acid, V gene and J gene sequences. Repertoire overlap was normalized by dividing shared clonotype counts by the product of both clone-set sizes, with the result scaled by 1000 into arbitrary units. TCRdb took this table from immuneACCESS and kept in-frame rearrangements with V and J called. Such tables lack part of the clones; where checked against another copy, unresolved V genes explain under half of the gap, and the rest is unexplained. V and J calls and clone size follow that table, whereas D and trimming were derived from the DNA. The sample records around 50,000 clones, around 79% of which are singletons. The ten largest make up about 1.1% of the sample.

The rearrangement joined TRBV12-5 to TRBJ2-5, with the D gene not confidently named. Sequenced material: PBMCs from blood kept in culture. This clonotype was sampled from a human donor with multiple sclerosis. The sequenced DNA: TGTGCTAGTGGACCACAGAATCAAGAGACCCAGTACTTC. It translates to CASGPQNQETQYF.